This TCR beta chain emerged from a study of OX40 agonist ivuxolimab in advanced cancers. The study's findings and limits: At doses 0.1 to 3.0 mg/kg, CD4+ and CD8+ clones expanded.

Profiled with immunoSEQ multiplex PCR; TCRdb holds only in-frame clones, not every one. This sample carries tens of thousands of clones, about nine tenths of them seen once, and the ten largest clones take 5.5% to 7.5%. Comments on this clone: The antigen is not known.

Blood draws occurred at baseline, cycle 4 day 1, and cycle 7 day 1. Looked up from germline, CDR1 is SGHDT and CDR2 is YYEEEE. The CDR3 covers 12 residues. With 0 bases removed from V and 7 bases from J, the gap between germline ends came to 7 bases. The chain joins TRBV5-6 to TRBJ1-2; D is possibly TRBD1 (5 bases). The source material was CD4+ or CD8+ T cells sorted from blood, sampled in a trial of the OX40 agonist ivuxolimab. The sequence was collected from an adult with an advanced solid tumor such as melanoma, head and neck, liver or kidney cancer. CDR3 bases: TGTGCCAGCAGCTTGGGACAGTCTGGCTACACCTTC. Amino acid sequence: CASSLGQSGYTF.